What follows are 28 T cell receptor beta chains derived from one specimen sequenced in a study of cytomegalovirus exposure and HLA in healthy donors. The PCR ran on 60 Vbeta and 13 Jbeta primers. The repertoire was sequenced with immunoSEQ multiplex PCR; TCRdb's copy has only in-frame clones and lacks some. The sample contains around 150,000 clones, around 75% of which appear only once. The sample consisted of PBMCs. These receptors originate from a human donor in good health.

This clone has more than one count but fewer than ten. This chain joins TRBV11-1 and TRBJ1-1; D is undetermined. V lost 5 bases and J lost 0, with 16 bases in between. CDR3 length equals 16 residues. Germline-derived CDR1 and CDR2 are SGHAT and FQDESV (reference sequence). CDR3 DNA: TGTGCCAGCAGCCCACGGTTTGGGAGCATGAACACTGAAGCTTTCTTT. Its translation: CASSPRFGSMNTEAFF.

The chain combines TRBV28 with TRBJ1-5; 9 bases agree with TRBD1. The CDR3 contains 13 residues. The ends lost 7 bases at V and 5 bases at J; junction bases unmatched: 3. Looked up from germline, CDR1 is MDHEN and CDR2 is SYDVKM. The CDR3 DNA sequence: TGTGCCAGCACCAGACAGGGGGATCAGCCCCAGCATTTT. It is translated as CASTRQGDQPQHF.

In its sample, this clone was seen a few times. This chain joins TRBV6-6 and TRBJ2-7, with D possibly being TRBD2 (5 bases). Germline CDR1 reads MNHNY; CDR2 reads SVGAGI (reference sequence). The germline V and J ends were trimmed by 5 bases and 2 bases, with 10 bases remaining between them. This CDR3 comprises 13 residues. This chain's CDR3 is CASSPGSTYEQYF. CDR3 DNA: TGTGCCAGCAGTCCGGGGTCCACCTACGAGCAGTACTTC.

The gene calls are TRBV30 and TRBJ2-7; 8 positions agree with TRBD2. The CDR3 has 13 amino acids. V gave up 2 bases and J gave up 4 bases; unmatched junction bases: 4. Germline V gene lookup returns CDR1 GTSNPN and CDR2 SVGIG (reference sequence). CDR3 sequence (DNA): TGTGCCTGGAGTTCCGGGGGGGGTTACGAGCAGTACTTC. Its translation is CAWSSGGGYEQYF.

The genes are TRBV13 and TRBJ2-7, with 15 nucleotides matching TRBD2. J was trimmed by 3 bases and V by 8 bases; bases with no gene match: 8. CDR1 PRHDT and CDR2 FYEKMQ come from the germline V gene (reference sequence). The CDR3 is made up of 16 amino acids. CDR3 nucleotide sequence: TGTGCCAGCGGGACTAGCGGGGGGAATCTACTCTACGAGCAGTACTTC. This encodes CASGTSGGNLLYEQYF. The variable domain in full, completed from reference TRBV13 and TRBJ2-7, reads AAGVIQSPRHLIKEKRETATLKCYPIPRHDTVYWYQQGPGQDPQFLISFYEKMQSDKGSIPDRFSAQQFSDYHSELNMSSLELGDSALYFCASGTSGGNLLYEQYFGPGTRLTVT.

CDR3 region: CASSFGRGETQYF. The CDR3 nucleotides are TGCGCCAGCAGCTTCGGCAGGGGAGAGACCCAGTACTTC. The chain joins TRBV5-1 to TRBJ2-5; TRBD1 might be the D (6 bases). From germline, CDR1 is SGHRS and CDR2 YFSETQ. The V end was cut by 2 bases, the J end by 4 bases, with 9 bases between. This CDR3 comprises 13 residues. Together with reference TRBV5-1 and TRBJ2-5, the CDR3 gives the full variable domain: KAGVTQTPRYLIKTRGQQVTLSCSPISGHRSVSWYQQTPGQGLQFLFEYFSETQRNKGNFPGRFSGRQFSNSRSEMNVSTLELGDSALYLCASSFGRGETQYFGPGTRLLVL.

This clone has a handful of counts. The V and J genes are TRBV7-9 and TRBJ2-1; maybe TRBD2 (5 bases). Trimming pared 0 bases from V and 8 bases from J, leaving 20 bases between. Germline V gives CDR1 SEHNR, CDR2 FQNEAQ (reference sequence). The CDR3 is 17 amino acids. The CDR3 loop is CASSLAERVMAIDEQFF. CDR3 coding DNA: TGTGCCAGCAGCTTAGCGGAGAGGGTCATGGCGATCGATGAGCAGTTCTTC.

The chain employs TRBV27 and TRBJ2-5; 9 nucleotides agree with TRBD1. The CDR3 runs 13 residues. The junction had 6 bases not matched to a gene; V was cut back by 1 base and J by 12 bases. Germline values: CDR1 MNHEY, CDR2 SMNVEV (reference sequence). CDR3 loop: CASSLFIGQGKYF. The CDR3 nucleotides read TGTGCCAGCAGTTTATTCATCGGACAGGGGAAGTACTTC.

V usage is TRBV7-8 and J usage is TRBJ2-5; D is unclear. The CDR3 consists of 14 residues. Germline V CDR1 and CDR2: SGHVS, FQNEAQ. Trimming left V 6 bases short and J 1 base short, with 12 bases between. The CDR3 DNA follows: TGTGCCAGCAGTTCCCCGGGTGGCCAAGAGACCCAGTACTTC. Its protein is CASSSPGGQETQYF. The variable domain in full, completed from reference TRBV7-8 and TRBJ2-5, reads GAGVSQSPRYKVAKRGQDVALRCDPISGHVSLFWYQQALGQGPEFLTYFQNEAQLDKSGLPSDRFFAERPEGSVSTLKIQRTQQEDSAVYLCASSSPGGQETQYFGPGTRLLVL.

This sequence joins TRBV4-3 and TRBJ2-7; 7 bases line up with TRBD1. The CDR3 length is 16 residues. V gave up 5 bases and J gave up 1 base; unmatched junction bases: 11. Germline V lookup: CDR1 LGHNA, CDR2 YSLEER. CDR3 nucleotides: TGCGCCAGCAGCGGGGTGGGGACAGATAGTTCCTACGAGCAGTACTTC. It codes for CASSGVGTDSSYEQYF.

The gene calls are TRBV27 and TRBJ1-6; TRBD1 might be the D (6 bases). This CDR3 is built from 14 residues. With 7 bases removed from V and 6 bases from J, the gap between germline ends came to 13 bases. The V gene's germline CDR1 is MNHEY and CDR2 SMNVEV (reference sequence). The CDR3 DNA reads as TGTGCCAGCACTATACTCAGGGGTAATTCACCCCTCCACTTT. Translation: CASTILRGNSPLHF.

This clone has only a few counts. The gene calls are TRBV7-8 and TRBJ2-7, with 8 positions matching TRBD2. The J segment lost 1 base and the V segment lost 3 bases, leaving 5 bases of the junction unmatched. The CDR3 spans 15 residues. Germline CDR1 and CDR2: SGHVS and FQNEAQ. The CDR3 DNA reads as TGTGCCAGCAGCTTGGGTAGCGGGATGTCCTACGAGCAGTACTTC. Protein: CASSLGSGMSYEQYF. Complete variable domain (other parts from reference TRBV7-8 and TRBJ2-7): GAGVSQSPRYKVAKRGQDVALRCDPISGHVSLFWYQQALGQGPEFLTYFQNEAQLDKSGLPSDRFFAERPEGSVSTLKIQRTQQEDSAVYLCASSLGSGMSYEQYFGPGTRLTVT.

About this clone itself: The sample contains more than one DNA sequence encoding this CDR3. The chain couples TRBV7-3 to TRBJ1-1; 7 bases map to TRBD1. The V gene's germline CDR1 is SGHTA and CDR2 FQGTGA. Losses at the gene ends were 2 bases for V and 3 bases for J; bases not matched to a gene: 0. The CDR3 has 13 amino acids. In DNA form, the CDR3 reads TGTGCCAGCAGCTTACAGGGGGACACTGAAGCTTTCTTT. This translates into CASSLQGDTEAFF.

CDR3 nucleotide sequence: TGTGCCAGCAGCCGGACAGGGGGCACTGAAGCTTTCTTT. Residues: CASSRTGGTEAFF. This sequence joins TRBV6-5 and TRBJ1-1; 10 nucleotides line up with TRBD1. This CDR3 region has 13 residues. V lost 6 bases, J lost 4 bases, and 2 bases stayed unmatched. Germline V gives CDR1 MNHEY, CDR2 SVGAGI.

The V gene is TRBV4-2, the J gene TRBJ1-1; D is undetermined. CDR3 length: 14 amino acids. V was clipped by 1 base and J by 8 bases, with 14 bases between them. Germline lookup yields CDR1 LGHNA and CDR2 YNFKEQ. CDR3 DNA sequence: TGTGCCAGCAGCCAAGCGACTACATACCTCGAAGCTTTCTTT. The encoded protein is CASSQATTYLEAFF.

This rearrangement joins TRBV7-8 to TRBJ1-5; a weak D match, TRBD1 (6 bases). Germline V gene data show CDR1 as SGHVS and CDR2 as FQNEAQ. The CDR3 totals 18 residues. Trimming took off 4 bases at V and 1 base at J, with 20 bases between the two ends. The CDR3 loop reads CASSSIPPQGWSNQPQHF. CDR3 in DNA: TGTGCCAGCAGCTCAATCCCACCACAGGGTTGGAGCAATCAGCCCCAGCATTTT.

The V call is TRBV6-1, the J call TRBJ2-5; 12 bases are shared with TRBD2. After removal of 6 bases from V and 4 bases from J, the junction contained 6 bases not matched to a gene. From germline, CDR1 is MNHNS and CDR2 SASEGT. This CDR3 has 15 residues. The CDR3 sequence: CASSAGLAGLETQYF. Written as DNA, the CDR3 is TGTGCCAGCAGCGCTGGACTAGCGGGATTAGAGACCCAGTACTTC.

V gene TRBV13 combines with J gene TRBJ2-7, with 11 bases aligning to TRBD2. After removal of 4 bases from V and 5 bases from J, the junction contained 10 bases not matched to a gene. Germline values: CDR1 PRHDT, CDR2 FYEKMQ (reference sequence). The CDR3 runs 16 residues. CDR3 nucleotide sequence: TGTGCCAGCAGCTCGTCCCGACTAGCGGGAATCCACGAGCAGTACTTC. Translating gives CASSSSRLAGIHEQYF.

The chain carries TRBV18 and TRBJ2-5, with 10 bases fitting TRBD2. The ends lost 8 bases at V and 2 bases at J; junction bases unmatched: 8. The germline V gene encodes CDR1 KGHSH and CDR2 LQKENI. The CDR3 loop spans 15 amino acids. The CDR3 DNA is TGTGCCAGCCGCGGGGCTAGCGGGAGACAAGAGACCCAGTACTTC. Encoded protein: CASRGASGRQETQYF.

This chain uses TRBV4-1 with TRBJ1-1; D remains ambiguous. The CDR3 length is 14 residues. CDR1 and CDR2 from the germline V gene are MGHRA and YSYEKL. Trimming pared 2 bases from V and 4 bases from J, leaving 11 bases between. The CDR3 DNA reads TGCGCCAGCAGCCAACCAGCCCGGGGCACTGAAGCTTTCTTT. Translation gives CASSQPARGTEAFF.

The V gene is TRBV4-3, the J gene TRBJ2-1; 7 bases fit TRBD2. The CDR3 contains 19 residues. Germline V CDR1 and CDR2: LGHNA, YSLEER. V shed 3 bases, J shed 7 bases, and the junction held 21 bases outside the gene matches. CDR3 sequence reads: CASSQGSWEGLPEGNEQFF. The CDR3 DNA reads TGCGCCAGCAGCCAGGGGAGCTGGGAGGGCCTACCGGAAGGGAATGAGCAGTTCTTC.

The genes are TRBV5-1 and TRBJ2-1; 8 bases match TRBD2. The trim removed 0 bases at V and 9 bases at J, leaving 8 bases unmatched. The CDR3 is made up of 15 amino acids. In germline, CDR1 is SGHRS, CDR2 YFSETQ. As DNA, the CDR3 is TGCGCCAGCAGCTTGGTCCTAGCGGGCGAGAGTGAGCAGTTCTTC. Its protein is CASSLVLAGESEQFF.

Comment on this clone: Mismatch with germline at one junction end may stem from a read error. The CDR3 DNA is TGTGCCAGCAGCTTAGAGGCCCCGGGGGGGTTC. Translating gives CASSLEAPGGF. V and J are TRBV11-3 and TRBJ2-7; 8 bases match TRBD2. The CDR3 loop spans 11 amino acids. Germline loops: CDR1 SGHNT, CDR2 YENEEA.

This chain uses TRBV5-4 with TRBJ2-2, with 8 bases matching TRBD2. The CDR3 length is 18 residues. The germline V gene encodes CDR1 SGHNT and CDR2 YYREEE (reference sequence). V gave up 4 bases and J gave up 1 base; unmatched junction bases: 12. DNA of the CDR3: TGTGCCAGCAGCCCCCTCGGGAGGGCGGACCTGAACACCGGGGAGCTGTTTTTT. Translation gives CASSPLGRADLNTGELFF.

This clone was counted a single time. The V and J genes are TRBV25-1 and TRBJ1-6; D is uncertain. CDR1 is MGHDK and CDR2 is SYGVNS in the germline V gene. The CDR3 length is 14 residues. V lost 6 bases, J lost 0 bases, and 6 bases lay in between. This chain's CDR3 is CASRQSSYNSPLHF. CDR3 in DNA: TGTGCCAGCAGACAGAGCTCCTATAATTCACCCCTCCACTTT.

This clone was recorded a few times. The chain uses TRBV19 and TRBJ1-1, with 7 bases matching TRBD1. Germline trimming cut 6 bases from V and 4 bases from J; bases unmatched to any gene: 11. CDR3 size: 15 residues. Germline CDR1 LNHDA, CDR2 SQIVND (reference sequence). The CDR3 reads CASRDREGAPTEAFF. The CDR3 DNA follows: TGTGCCAGTAGGGACCGTGAGGGGGCGCCCACTGAAGCTTTCTTT.

The gene calls are TRBV5-1 and TRBJ1-2, with TRBD1 as a possible D gene (5 bases). The CDR3 is 15 amino acids. Germline V lookup: CDR1 SGHRS, CDR2 YFSETQ. V was trimmed by 2 bases and J by 3 bases, leaving 14 bases between them. The CDR3, as DNA: TGCGCCAGCAGCTTTGGAGGGGTAGGGGACTATGGCTACACCTTC. Amino acid sequence: CASSFGGVGDYGYTF.

This sequence joins TRBV6-5 and TRBJ2-7; D unresolved. The CDR3 covers 14 residues. From germline, CDR1 is MNHEY and CDR2 SVGAGI. The V and J ends lost 2 bases and 4 bases respectively, with 12 bases between them. The CDR3 loop reads CASSYNGLSYEQYF. The CDR3 bases are TGTGCCAGCAGTTACAACGGTTTGTCATACGAGCAGTACTTC.